These T cell receptor beta chains were read from a single sample in a study of blood T cell repertoires in COVID-19. Repertoires were generated with immunoSEQ multiplex PCR, while TCRdb's copy carries only in-frame clones and drops some. This table has fewer than 300,000 clones, 83% appearing once. Source material: peripheral blood. These receptors were taken from an elderly man with acute or convalescent COVID-19. Both conserved end residues are part of each CDR3. D genes are given only for firm matches. Some rows mark clone size as missing; the rest say once, few, many or name a class of expanded clone.

TRBJ1-1,-,TRBV7-6,TRBD1,TGTGCCAGCAGTCCCAACCCCGGACAGGGGAAGGAAGCTTTCTTT,CASSPNPGQGKEAFF
TRBJ2-2,-,TRBV24-1,-,TGTGCCACCAGTGCCCTAAAGGACAAGAACACCGGGGAGCTGTTTTTT,CATSALKDKNTGELFF
TRBJ1-5,few,TRBV27,-,TGTGCCAGCAGTACCCTCGGGGGGGGTCAGCCCCAGCATTTT,CASSTLGGGQPQHF
TRBJ2-1,once,TRBV3-1/TRBV3-2,-,TGTGCCAGCAGCCAAGAGGGCCGCGGACTTAATGAGCAGTTCTTC,CASSQEGRGLNEQFF
TRBJ1-5,-,TRBV19,-,TGTGCCAGTAGTTCCCCGGCGGGACAGCCCCAGCATTTT,CASSSPAGQPQHF
TRBJ1-1,-,TRBV5-5,-,TGTGCCAGCAGCTTGGACGGTTCAGCGGACACTGAAGCTTTCTTT,CASSLDGSADTEAFF
TRBJ2-3,-,TRBV6-2/TRBV6-3,TRBD1,TGTGCCAGCAGTTACCAAAGACAGGGCTCGGATACGCAGTATTTT,CASSYQRQGSDTQYF
TRBJ1-5,few,TRBV30,TRBD1,TGTGCCTGGAGTGCCGGGACAGTCAATCAGCCCCAGCATTTT,CAWSAGTVNQPQHF
TRBJ2-1,-,TRBV19,TRBD1,TGTGCCAGTGGGCCGGGACAGGGCTACAATGAGCAGTTCTTC,CASGPGQGYNEQFF
TRBJ2-3,-,TRBV21-1,-,TGTGCCAGCAGCTCTTTCCGAGGGGACAGAAATCACGCAGATACGCAGTATTTT,CASSSFRGDRNHADTQYF
TRBJ2-1,once,TRBV5-1,TRBD2,TGCGCCAGCAGCTTGGGTGTACTAGCGGGAGTGTTTCATGAGCAGTTCTTC,CASSLGVLAGVFHEQFF
TRBJ2-6,-,TRBV4-2,TRBD1,TGTGCCAGCAGCCAAGTGGGACAGGCGTACTCTGGGGCCAACGTCCTGACTTTC,CASSQVGQAYSGANVLTF
TRBJ2-1,-,TRBV19,-,TGTGCCAGTAGTATTTTTGGACAGTCCACAGGGGAGCAGTTCTTC,CASSIFGQSTGEQFF
TRBJ2-7,-,TRBV6-5,-,TGTGCCAGCAGTTATACGGGGAGCTACGAGCAGTACTTC,CASSYTGSYEQYF
TRBJ2-1,-,TRBV4-1,TRBD1,TGCGCCAGCAGCCGGGACAGCTCCTACAATGAGCAGTTCTTC,CASSRDSSYNEQFF
TRBJ1-5,-,TRBV10-3,-,TGTGCCATCAGTGACCCCGAAGGCTCGGGACAGCCCCAGCATTTT,CAISDPEGSGQPQHF
TRBJ2-4,-,TRBV5-1,TRBD1,TGCGCCAGCAGCCGGACGGGGGACAGGGTAGACATTCAGTACTTC,CASSRTGDRVDIQYF
TRBJ2-5,-,TRBV3-1/TRBV3-2,TRBD2,TGTGCCAGCAGCCAAGATTGGGCTAGCGGGAGTATGGAGACCCAGTACTTC,CASSQDWASGSMETQYF
TRBJ2-1,-,TRBV24-1,TRBD1,TGTGCCACCAGCCCCGTGGGTGACAGGGCCGACAATGAGCAGTTCTTC,CATSPVGDRADNEQFF
TRBJ1-1,-,TRBV3-1/TRBV3-2,-,TGTGCCAGCAGCCCACAGGGGAACACTGAAGCTTTCTTT,CASSPQGNTEAFF
TRBJ1-2,-,TRBV6-5,TRBD1,TGTGCCAGCAGTTACTCCCCCAGGGGGACCTATGGCTACACCTTC,CASSYSPRGTYGYTF
TRBJ2-5,-,TRBV6-5,TRBD2,TGTGCCAGCATGGAGCTGGCGGGAGCGCGGGAGACCCAGTACTTC,CASMELAGARETQYF
TRBJ2-1,-,TRBV5-1,-,TGCGCCAGCAGCAAGACAGGCGGTGGGTACAATGAGCAGTTCTTC,CASSKTGGGYNEQFF
TRBJ1-1,-,TRBV10-1,-,TGCGCCAGCAGTGAATCCCGGGTGAACACTGAAGCTTTCTTT,CASSESRVNTEAFF
TRBJ2-2,-,TRBV27,TRBD2,TGTGCCAGCAGACGAAGCGGGAGTGGTACCGGGGAGCTGTTTTTT,CASRRSGSGTGELFF
TRBJ2-3,-,TRBV7-9,-,TGTGCCAGCAGCTTAGCGGGGGGGCGGACAGATACGCAGTATTTT,CASSLAGGRTDTQYF